This T cell receptor beta chain was captured in a study of blood T cell repertoires in COVID-19. Method: immunoSEQ multiplex PCR; TCRdb's copy keeps in-frame clones and lacks some. The sample consists of around 500,000 clones, around nine tenths of them appearing once. As regards this clone: Other DNA sequences within the sample encode an identical CDR3.

This CDR3 is built from 13 residues. Germline-derived CDR1 and CDR2 are LGHDT and YNNKEL (reference sequence). V was pared by 0 bases and J by 4 bases, with 4 bases between. The source material was PBMCs or T cells enriched from blood (not recorded which). This TCR was sampled from an older woman who had recovered from COVID-19. The chain joins TRBV3-1 (or the pseudogene TRBV3-2) to TRBJ1-5; no definite D call. This chain's CDR3 is CASSQDINQPQHF. CDR3 DNA: TGTGCCAGCAGCCAAGATATAAATCAGCCCCAGCATTTT.